This is a list of T cell receptor beta chains from one sample in a study of identical twins. MiXCR was run by TCRdb on the 5' RACE reads, yielding one entry per CDR3 protein. Here the sample spans some 590,000 distinct CDR3 sequences, roughly 9.9% being singletons. These data also featured in a second study, about yellow fever vaccine responses in identical twins.

The source material was PBMCs. The source is a woman younger than 35 in good health. Both conserved end residues are trimmed from each CDR3. D genes are given only for firm matches. Clone size is given for some rows only: seen once, a few or many times, or a class if the clone is expanded.

V gene: TRBV7-9; J gene: TRBJ2-7; D gene: TRBD1; clone size: many; CDR3 protein: ASSLTSGGQGAYEQY
V gene: TRBV4-2; J gene: TRBJ2-7; D gene: .; clone size: many; CDR3 protein: ASSQDRTIGEQY
V gene: TRBV7-8; J gene: TRBJ2-2; D gene: .; clone size: many; CDR3 protein: ASSLRQIRTPRGTGELF
V gene: TRBV20-1; J gene: TRBJ2-7; D gene: .; clone size: .; CDR3 protein: SARIGGFYEQY
V gene: TRBV12-3/TRBV12-4; J gene: TRBJ2-3; D gene: .; clone size: few; CDR3 protein: ASSPRINTDTQY
V gene: TRBV21-1; J gene: TRBJ2-7; D gene: .; clone size: .; CDR3 protein: ARTTGTSYEQY
V gene: TRBV12-3/TRBV12-4; J gene: TRBJ2-3; D gene: .; clone size: .; CDR3 protein: ASSTYSFQPDTQY
V gene: TRBV4-2; J gene: TRBJ2-7; D gene: .; clone size: many; CDR3 protein: ASSQEEGGAPYEQY
V gene: TRBV7-2; J gene: TRBJ1-4; D gene: .; clone size: .; CDR3 protein: ASSKGGAEKLF
V gene: TRBV2; J gene: TRBJ1-1; D gene: .; clone size: .; CDR3 protein: ASSNNPGGNTEAF
V gene: TRBV7-2; J gene: TRBJ2-5; D gene: .; clone size: many; CDR3 protein: ASSFHGTEQETQY
V gene: TRBV15; J gene: TRBJ2-7; D gene: .; clone size: .; CDR3 protein: ATSRDDALEQY
V gene: TRBV12-3/TRBV12-4; J gene: TRBJ2-1; D gene: TRBD1; clone size: many; CDR3 protein: ASSLGQGVVNEQF
V gene: TRBV27; J gene: TRBJ2-7; D gene: .; clone size: few; CDR3 protein: ASSFGVEQY
V gene: TRBV24-1; J gene: TRBJ2-7; D gene: .; clone size: .; CDR3 protein: ATRQSGSYEQY
V gene: TRBV7-2; J gene: TRBJ2-1; D gene: .; clone size: many; CDR3 protein: ASSLGVLRPYNEQF
V gene: TRBV12-3/TRBV12-4; J gene: TRBJ2-3; D gene: TRBD1; clone size: few; CDR3 protein: ASSFSGTGDTDTQY